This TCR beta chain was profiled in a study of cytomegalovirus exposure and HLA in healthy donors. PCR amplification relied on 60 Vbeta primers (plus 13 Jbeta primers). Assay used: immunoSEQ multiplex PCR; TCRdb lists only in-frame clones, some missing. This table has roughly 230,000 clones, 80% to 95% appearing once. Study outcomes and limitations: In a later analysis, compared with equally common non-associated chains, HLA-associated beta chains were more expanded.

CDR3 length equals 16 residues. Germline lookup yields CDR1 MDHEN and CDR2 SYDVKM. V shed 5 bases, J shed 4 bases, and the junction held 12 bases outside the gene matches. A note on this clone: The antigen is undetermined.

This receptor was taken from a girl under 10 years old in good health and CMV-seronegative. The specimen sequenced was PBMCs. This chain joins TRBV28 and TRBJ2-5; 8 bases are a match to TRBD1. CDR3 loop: CASSPPDRARGETQYF. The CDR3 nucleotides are TGTGCCAGCAGTCCCCCGGACAGGGCCAGGGGAGAGACCCAGTACTTC.